Below are 6 T cell receptor beta chains sequenced from a single sample in a study of regulatory T cells in long-lasting Graves disease. According to the study, TCR beta libraries were built with iRepertoire HTBI primers and CDR3-region Arm-PCR. TCRdb ran MiXCR on the multiplex PCR reads and lists one entry per CDR3 protein. Of 300,000 to 400,000 distinct CDR3 sequences listed, about 20% are singletons. Time point denoted: newly diagnosed GD, antithyroid drugs for less than 3 months. Following extraction of RNA from PBMCs, that RNA was used to make the TCR library. This specimen consisted of peripheral blood mononuclear cells (PBMCs), obtained at new diagnosis, from a patient treated with antithyroid drugs. The receptors stem from a female donor with Graves disease.

This clonotype was observed many times. This chain uses TRBV5-1 with TRBJ2-1, with TRBD2 matching over 9 bases. V trimming: 0 bases; J trimming: 2 bases; junction bases outside the gene matches: 3. This CDR3 has 16 residues. The germline gives CDR1 SGHRS, CDR2 YFSETQ. This CDR3 reads CASSLEAGGTYNEQFF. The CDR3 nucleotides are TGCGCCAGCAGCTTGGAGGCGGGAGGGACCTACAATGAGCAGTTCTTC.

This chain uses TRBV28 with TRBJ2-7; TRBD1 is a possible D gene (5 bases). The CDR3 is 15 amino acids. CDR1 and CDR2 (germline): MDHEN, SYDVKM. Deletions cut 6 bases from V and 6 bases from J, with 21 bases between. CDR3: CASSPWGGNLIEQYF. In DNA form, the CDR3 reads TGTGCCAGCAGCCCGTGGGGCGGCAACCTAATCGAGCAGTACTTC. The full variable domain, with the rest looked up from reference TRBV28 and TRBJ2-7, is DVKVTQSSRYLVKRTGEKVFLECVQDMDHENMFWYRQDPGLGLRLIYFSYDVKMKEKGDIPEGYSVSREKKERFSLILESASTNQTSMYLCASSPWGGNLIEQYFGPGTRLTVT.

This clonotype was observed at least ten times. V is TRBV29-1 and J is TRBJ1-2, with 8 bases aligning to TRBD1. V lost 6 bases and J lost 3; bases outside the gene matches: 6. The CDR3 has 13 residues. CDR1 and CDR2 (germline): SQVTM, ANQGSEA. The CDR3 bases are TGCAGCGTGGCGGACAGGGCGGACTATGGCTACACCTTC. Protein product: CSVADRADYGYTF.

This clonotype was found many times. This CDR3 fails to terminate in the conserved phenylalanine or tryptophan, so it likely reflects a read error. The J gene is TRBJ2-7, the V gene TRBV20-1; D remains ambiguous. The CDR3 length is 13 residues. V dropped 3 bases and J dropped 2 bases, with 11 bases sitting between them. CDR1 is DFQATT, CDR2 SNEGSKA, per germline (reference sequence). The CDR3 DNA reads TGCAGTGCTAGGGGCCGCTCCGCCTACGAGCAGTACCTC. Residues: CSARGRSAYEQYL.

The V and J genes are TRBV6-1 and TRBJ2-5, with D perhaps TRBD2 (6 bases). CDR3 length: 14 residues. Trimming removed 8 bases at V and 1 base at J, with 14 bases between. The germline V gene encodes CDR1 MNHNS and CDR2 SASEGT. CDR3 nucleotide sequence: TGTGCCAGCTCCGAGTTAGCGGTCCAAGAGACCCAGTACTTC. It translates to CASSELAVQETQYF.

This clonotype appeared many times. V gene TRBV20-1 combines with J gene TRBJ1-5; D might be TRBD1 (5 bases). The germline V gene has CDR1 DFQATT and CDR2 SNEGSKA (reference sequence). CDR3 length: 15 residues. Trimming removed 5 bases from V and 4 bases from J, with 18 bases in between. CDR3 in amino acids: CSAPRGGGLNQPQHF. The CDR3 nucleotides are TGCAGTGCTCCCCGGGGGGGGGGATTAAATCAGCCCCAGCATTTT.